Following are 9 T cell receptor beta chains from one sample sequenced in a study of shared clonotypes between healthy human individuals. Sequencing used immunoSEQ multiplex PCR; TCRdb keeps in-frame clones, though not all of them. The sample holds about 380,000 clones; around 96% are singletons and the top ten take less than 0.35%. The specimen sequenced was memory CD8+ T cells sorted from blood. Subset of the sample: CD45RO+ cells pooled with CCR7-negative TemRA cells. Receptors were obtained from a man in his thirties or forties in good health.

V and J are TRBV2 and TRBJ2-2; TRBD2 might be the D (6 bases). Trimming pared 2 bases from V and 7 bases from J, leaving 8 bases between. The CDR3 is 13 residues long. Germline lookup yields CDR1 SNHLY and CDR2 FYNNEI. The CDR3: CASSESAGGELFF. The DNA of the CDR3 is TGTGCCAGCAGTGAATCAGCGGGCGGGGAGCTGTTTTTT. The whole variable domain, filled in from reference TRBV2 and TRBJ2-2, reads EPEVTQTPSHQVTQMGQEVILRCVPISNHLYFYWYRQILGQKVEFLVSFYNNEISEKSEIFDDQFSVERPDGSNFTLKIRSTKLEDSAMYFCASSESAGGELFFGEGSRLTVL.

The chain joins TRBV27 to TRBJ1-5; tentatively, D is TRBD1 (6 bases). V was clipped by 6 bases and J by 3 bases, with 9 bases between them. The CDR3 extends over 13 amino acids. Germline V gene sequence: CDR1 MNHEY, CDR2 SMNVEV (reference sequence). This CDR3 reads CASRRTVNQPQHF. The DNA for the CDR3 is TGTGCCAGCAGGCGGACAGTCAATCAGCCCCAGCATTTT.

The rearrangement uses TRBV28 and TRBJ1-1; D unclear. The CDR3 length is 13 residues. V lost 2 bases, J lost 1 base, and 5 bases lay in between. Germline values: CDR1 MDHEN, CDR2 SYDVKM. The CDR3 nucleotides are TGTGCCAGCAGTTTAGTTCGGAACACTGAAGCTTTCTTT. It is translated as CASSLVRNTEAFF.

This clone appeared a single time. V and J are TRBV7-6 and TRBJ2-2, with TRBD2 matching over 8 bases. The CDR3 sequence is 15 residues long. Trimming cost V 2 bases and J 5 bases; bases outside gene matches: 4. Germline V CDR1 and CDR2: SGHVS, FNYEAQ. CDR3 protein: CASSLFGGATGELFF. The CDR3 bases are TGTGCCAGCAGCTTATTCGGGGGGGCAACCGGGGAGCTGTTTTTT.

CDR3 coding DNA: TGTGCCAGCAGCGACAGGGTGTTGGGCTACAATGAGCAGTTCTTC. Protein: CASSDRVLGYNEQFF. V usage is TRBV27 and J usage is TRBJ2-1, with 7 bases matching TRBD1. V dropped 6 bases and J dropped 3; count of bases not matched to a gene: 8. The V gene's germline CDR1 is MNHEY and CDR2 SMNVEV (reference sequence). CDR3 length: 15 residues.

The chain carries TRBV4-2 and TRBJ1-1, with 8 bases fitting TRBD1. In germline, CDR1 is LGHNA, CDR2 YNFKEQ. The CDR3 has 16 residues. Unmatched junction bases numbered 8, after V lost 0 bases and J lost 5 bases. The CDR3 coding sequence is TGTGCCAGCAGCCAAGACAGGGGGCGCGTCGGAACTGAAGCTTTCTTT. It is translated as CASSQDRGRVGTEAFF.

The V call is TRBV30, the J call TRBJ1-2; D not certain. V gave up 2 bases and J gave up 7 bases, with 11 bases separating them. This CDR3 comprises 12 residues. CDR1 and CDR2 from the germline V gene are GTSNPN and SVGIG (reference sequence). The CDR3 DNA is TGTGCCTGGAGTCCGTTGCGGGGTGGCTACACCTTC. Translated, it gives CAWSPLRGGYTF.

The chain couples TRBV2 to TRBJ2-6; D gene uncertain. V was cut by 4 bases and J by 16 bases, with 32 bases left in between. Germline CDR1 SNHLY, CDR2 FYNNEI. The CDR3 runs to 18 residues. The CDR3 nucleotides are TGTGCCAGCAGTGCTAAGTCTTACCGATACAAGTCGGGCCAACGTCTGACTTTC. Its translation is CASSAKSYRYKSGQRLTF.

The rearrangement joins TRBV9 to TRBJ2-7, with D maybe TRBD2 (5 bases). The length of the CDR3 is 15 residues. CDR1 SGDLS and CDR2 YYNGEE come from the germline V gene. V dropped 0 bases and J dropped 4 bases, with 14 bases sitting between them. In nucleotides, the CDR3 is TGTGCCAGCAGCGTAGCTCCCGGGGAGACTTACGAGCAGTACTTC. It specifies CASSVAPGETYEQYF. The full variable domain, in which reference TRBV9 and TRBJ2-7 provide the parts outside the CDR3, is DSGVTQTPKHLITATGQRVTLRCSPRSGDLSVYWYQQSLDQGLQFLIQYYNGEERAKGNILERFSAQQFPDLHSELNLSSLELGDSALYFCASSVAPGETYEQYFGPGTRLTVT.